This T cell receptor (beta chain) came from a study of Ad26.COV2.S vaccination and SARS-CoV-2 variants. For the study at large: Participants got Ad26.COV2.S intramuscularly, once or twice 56 days apart. Study-wide findings and caveats: Those who received vaccine or placebo ended up with similar non-spike TCR breadth.

Sequencing used immunoSEQ multiplex PCR; TCRdb keeps in-frame clones, though not all of them. The data contain some 480,000 clones, 70% to 90% of them singletons. Treatment given: some 20 received Ad26.COV2.S at low or high dose, single or two shots; five or six received placebo; per-sample allocation not given. Collection of the samples took place on day 63 after the first injection of vaccine or placebo. The donor's status was that of an adult aged 18-55 years in Boston. On this clone: No antigen is known for it.

The CDR3 runs 19 residues. CDR1 and CDR2 from the germline V gene are SGHTA and FQGTGA. The V and J ends lost 5 bases and 0 bases respectively, with 20 bases between them. The origin of this receptor is a person between 18 and 65 years old who received the Ad26.COV2.S COVID-19 vaccine or a placebo. This rearrangement joins TRBV7-3 to TRBJ2-6; D possibly matches TRBD1 or TRBD2 (5 bases each). The input for sequencing was peripheral blood, taken in a trial of Ad26.COV2.S vaccine versus placebo. CDR3 bases: TGTGCCAGCAGCGGATTGGGACCCCCGGTTGACTCTGGGGCCAACGTCCTGACTTTC. It is translated as CASSGLGPPVDSGANVLTF.